Listed below are T cell receptor beta chains from one sample, sequenced in a study of T cell responses to AZD1222 COVID-19 vaccine. Assay used: immunoSEQ multiplex PCR; TCRdb lists only in-frame clones, some missing. The table includes some 130,000 clones, around 92% detected once. The source was peripheral blood, collected 28 days after the second AZD1222 dose. These receptors were taken from an adult who received the AZD1222 COVID-19 vaccine. Each CDR3 is given with its conserved first and last residue. Each record gives: D gene, clone size, J gene, V gene, CDR3 DNA, CDR3 protein. The D gene is left open where the match is weak. A row's size may be missing; if present it is once, few, many or a size class.

>-|-|TRBJ2-3|TRBV11-3
TGTGCCAGCAGCTTAGATTTTGGGCTAGCAGATACGCAGTATTTT
CASSLDFGLADTQYF
>-|-|TRBJ1-6|TRBV7-8
TGTGCCAGCAGCTTAGTGGTGTCACCCCTCCACTTT
CASSLVVSPLHF
>TRBD2|-|TRBJ2-3|TRBV6-5
TGTGCCAGCAGTTTCCGAGCGGGGGGGCCGGATACGCAGTATTTT
CASSFRAGGPDTQYF
>-|-|TRBJ2-7|TRBV9
TGTGCCAGCAGCGTATTCCCTACGGCCTCCTACGAGCAGTACTTC
CASSVFPTASYEQYF
>-|-|TRBJ1-5|TRBV30
TGTGCCTGGAGTGTGTTGAGCAATCAGCCCCAGCATTTT
CAWSVLSNQPQHF
>-|-|TRBJ2-1|TRBV6-5
TGTGCCAGCAGTTACGCCGGGAATGAGCAGTTCTTC
CASSYAGNEQFF
>TRBD2|once|TRBJ2-3|TRBV19
TGTGCCAGTAGTATGGCTAGCGGGAGGGCAGATACGCAGTATTTT
CASSMASGRADTQYF
>-|-|TRBJ2-7|TRBV28
TGTGCCAGCAGTTTGGGGACACCAGTTTACGAGCAGTACTTC
CASSLGTPVYEQYF
>TRBD1|-|TRBJ2-5|TRBV29-1
TGCAGCGTAGAGGGTTGGACAGGAGAGACCCAGTACTTC
CSVEGWTGETQYF
>TRBD1|-|TRBJ1-5|TRBV24-1
TGTGCCACCAGTGACCTCGGGACAGGGAATCAGCCCCAGCATTTT
CATSDLGTGNQPQHF
>-|few|TRBJ2-5|TRBV6-2/TRBV6-3
TGTGCCAGCAGTTCACCCTACGGGGCTCAAGAGACCCAGTACTTC
CASSSPYGAQETQYF
>-|-|TRBJ1-2|TRBV10-2
TGCGCCAGCAGTGAGTCGGGGCCCTATGGCTACACCTTC
CASSESGPYGYTF
>TRBD1|-|TRBJ2-1|TRBV7-6
TGTGCCAGCAGCACCCGACAGGGGCCCAATGAGCAGTTCTTC
CASSTRQGPNEQFF
>TRBD1|-|TRBJ1-6|TRBV6-6
TGTGCCAGCAGTTCCCAGGGGGCCTTTAATTCACCCCTCCACTTT
CASSSQGAFNSPLHF
>-|-|TRBJ1-5|TRBV5-4
TGTGCCAGCAGCCGCGAGGGGATTGGTCAGCCCCAGCATTTT
CASSREGIGQPQHF
>-|-|TRBJ1-6|TRBV3-1/TRBV3-2
TGTGCCAGCAGCCAACCATCAGGATATAGAGGATCCCTCCACTTT
CASSQPSGYRGSLHF
>-|once|TRBJ1-4|TRBV10-1
TGCGCCAGCAGTCCTGCAACTAATGAAAAACTGTTTTTT
CASSPATNEKLFF
>TRBD1|-|TRBJ2-1|TRBV11-2
TGTGCCAGCAGCTGGGGACAGGAGACCTACCCCAATGAGCAGTTCTTC
CASSWGQETYPNEQFF
>-|-|TRBJ1-6|TRBV28
TGTGCCAGCACTCAGAGTTCACCCCTCCACTTT
CASTQSSPLHF
>-|-|TRBJ2-3|TRBV5-8
TGTGCCAGCAGCCAGAACTTCCTTAGCACAGATACGCAGTATTTT
CASSQNFLSTDTQYF
>-|-|TRBJ1-2|TRBV6-5
TGTGCCAGCAGCATAACAGTGAACTATGGCTACACCTTC
CASSITVNYGYTF
>TRBD2|few|TRBJ2-3|TRBV6-5
TGTGCCGTAGGACTAGCGGGGGGGTGGGATACGCAGTATTTT
CAVGLAGGWDTQYF
>-|-|TRBJ1-2|TRBV6-5
TGTGCCAGCAGAATCGGGGAGCTCGGGGGCTACACCTTC
CASRIGELGGYTF
>-|-|TRBJ2-7|TRBV5-1
TGCGCCAGCAGCAGCACTAGTTGGGAGCAGTACTTC
CASSSTSWEQYF
>-|-|TRBJ1-2|TRBV19
TGTGCCAGTAGTACAACAGGGTATGGCTACACCTTC
CASSTTGYGYTF
>-|-|TRBJ1-2|TRBV3-1/TRBV3-2
TGTGCCAGCAGCCCCCAGGGAAGGTATGGCTACACCTTC
CASSPQGRYGYTF
>TRBD2|-|TRBJ2-1|TRBV4-2
TGTGCCAGCAGCCAAGACGGCGGGGGTTCCTACAATGAGCAGTTCTTC
CASSQDGGGSYNEQFF
>-|-|TRBJ1-2|TRBV7-9
TGTGCCAGCAGCCCCGGACACACCTCGGGCTACACCTTC
CASSPGHTSGYTF
>-|-|TRBJ2-3|TRBV7-9
TGTGCCAGCAGCTCCGGGGGTGACACAGATACGCAGTATTTT
CASSSGGDTDTQYF
>-|-|TRBJ1-1|TRBV2
TGTGCCAGCAGTGAGTGGGTACCGAACACTGAAGCTTTCTTT
CASSEWVPNTEAFF
>-|-|TRBJ1-1|TRBV19
TGTGCCAGTAGTATGCTTCAGGGGAGGTACGCTTTCTTT
CASSMLQGRYAFF